Presented here are 3 T cell receptor beta chains from one specimen sequenced in a study of blood T cell repertoires in COVID-19. Method: immunoSEQ multiplex PCR; TCRdb's copy keeps in-frame clones and lacks some. The sample holds roughly 150,000 clones, 75% to 85% seen once. The sample consisted of peripheral blood. The receptors originated from a human donor in a cohort sampled during active COVID-19.

This chain links TRBV9 with TRBJ2-7; 10 bases are a match to TRBD2. The CDR3 is 14 residues long. Per germline, CDR1 SGDLS and CDR2 YYNGEE. V was pared by 5 bases and J by 4 bases, with 6 bases of the junction left unmatched. The CDR3 nucleotides read TGTGCCAGCAGTGCGGGGACTAGCGTATACGAGCAGTACTTC. Residues: CASSAGTSVYEQYF. Supplemented by reference TRBV9 and TRBJ2-7, the full variable domain reads DSGVTQTPKHLITATGQRVTLRCSPRSGDLSVYWYQQSLDQGLQFLIQYYNGEERAKGNILERFSAQQFPDLHSELNLSSLELGDSALYFCASSAGTSVYEQYFGPGTRLTVT.

The V call is TRBV6-2 or TRBV6-3, the J call TRBJ1-1; a possible D gene is TRBD1 (6 bases). CDR3 length: 16 residues. V shed 5 bases and J shed 4 bases, with 20 bases lying between them. Per the germline V gene, CDR1 is MNHEY and CDR2 is SVGEGT. The CDR3 coding sequence is TGTGCCAGCAGTCGTCGGGGGGCCCGTGGGATCACTGAAGCTTTCTTT. Translation gives CASSRRGARGITEAFF.

The chain couples TRBV19 to TRBJ2-3, with 11 bases aligning to TRBD1. V was pared by 5 bases and J by 1 base, with 11 bases of the junction left unmatched. CDR1 is LNHDA and CDR2 is SQIVND in the germline V gene (reference sequence). The CDR3 contains 18 residues. Here the CDR3 reads CASSPRTGGFVRTDTQYF. In nucleotides, the CDR3 is TGTGCCAGTAGTCCTCGGACAGGGGGCTTCGTTCGCACAGATACGCAGTATTTT.